This T cell receptor (beta chain) is from a study of blood T cell repertoires in COVID-19. The repertoire was sequenced with immunoSEQ multiplex PCR; TCRdb's copy has only in-frame clones and lacks some. The repertoire includes about 76,000 clones, 70% to 90% of them detected once, and roughly 8% sits in the top ten. The CDR3 is 14 amino acids. CDR1 is MNHEY, CDR2 SVGAGI, per germline. Trimming took off 5 bases at V and 2 bases at J, with 11 bases between the two ends. The sequence came from a man younger than 40 with acute or convalescent COVID-19. This chain joins TRBV6-5 and TRBJ2-3, with D maybe TRBD2 (6 bases). Specimen: peripheral blood. CDR3 sequence (DNA): TGTGCCAGCAGTAACAGGAGGGCCACAGATACGCAGTATTTT. Translated: CASSNRRATDTQYF.